This is a list of T cell receptor beta chains from one sample in a study of blood T cell repertoires in COVID-19. TCRdb's table, derived via immunoSEQ multiplex PCR, lists solely in-frame clones and lacks some. The sample lists approximately 220,000 clones; approximately 87% were seen once. The specimen was peripheral blood. The origin of the receptors is a man between 60 and 75 years old who had recovered from COVID-19. CDR3s include the opening cysteine and the closing phenylalanine or tryptophan. A D gene is named only where the DNA matches it firmly. Clone size is given for some rows only: seen once, a few or many times, or a class if the clone is expanded.

V gene	clone size	J gene	D gene	CDR3 DNA	CDR3 protein
TRBV5-1	-	TRBJ2-1	TRBD1	TGCGCCAGCAGCTTAGGTGACAGGGGCAATGAGCAGTTCTTC	CASSLGDRGNEQFF
TRBV30	-	TRBJ1-1	-	TGTGCCTGGGTAGACAGGTCTGAAGCTTTCTTT	CAWVDRSEAFF
TRBV5-1	-	TRBJ1-1	-	TGCGCCAGCAGACCAACAGGCTTGAACACTGAAGCTTTCTTT	CASRPTGLNTEAFF
TRBV2	many	TRBJ1-1	TRBD1	TGTGCCAGAGGGGGACAGTCCGTTGAAGCTTTCTTT	CARGGQSVEAFF
TRBV18	once	TRBJ1-6	-	TGTGCCAGCTCACCACCGATCTCGGGTCTACCCCTCCACTTT	CASSPPISGLPLHF
TRBV6-6	-	TRBJ1-5	-	TGTGCCAGCAGTTACCGTGGGGAGTGGCAGCCCCAGCATTTT	CASSYRGEWQPQHF
TRBV27	-	TRBJ1-1	TRBD1	TGTGCCAGCAGTTTATTAGGACAGGGGGCGGGAACTGAAGCTTTCTTT	CASSLLGQGAGTEAFF
TRBV18	-	TRBJ2-5	-	TGTGCCAGCTCACTACTCTTGCTAGAGCGACAAGAGACCCAGTACTTC	CASSLLLLERQETQYF
TRBV11-1	-	TRBJ2-5	TRBD2	TGTGCCAGCAGCCCGCGGGGGTTTCAAGAGACCCAGTACTTC	CASSPRGFQETQYF
TRBV6-5	few	TRBJ1-6	-	TGTGCCAGCAGTTACTCGGGAGGGGCCCTCCACTTT	CASSYSGGALHF